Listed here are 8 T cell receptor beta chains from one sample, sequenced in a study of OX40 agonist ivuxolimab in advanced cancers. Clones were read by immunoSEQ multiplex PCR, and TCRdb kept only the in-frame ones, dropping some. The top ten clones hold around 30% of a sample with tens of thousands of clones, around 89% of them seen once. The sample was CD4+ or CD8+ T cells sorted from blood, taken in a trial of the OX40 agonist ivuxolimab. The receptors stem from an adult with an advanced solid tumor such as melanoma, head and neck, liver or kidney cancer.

The CDR3 sequence is CASSMGLAGLNEQFF. The CDR3 DNA sequence: TGTGCCAGTAGTATGGGACTAGCGGGCCTCAATGAGCAGTTCTTC. V and J are TRBV19 and TRBJ2-1, with 12 bases fitting TRBD2. The CDR3 has 15 amino acids. Germline values: CDR1 LNHDA, CDR2 SQIVND (reference sequence). V lost 3 bases, J lost 6 bases, and 3 bases stayed unmatched.

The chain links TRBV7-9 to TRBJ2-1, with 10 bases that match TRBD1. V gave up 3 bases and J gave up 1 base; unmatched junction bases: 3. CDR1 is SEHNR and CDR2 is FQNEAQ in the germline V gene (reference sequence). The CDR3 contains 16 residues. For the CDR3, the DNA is TGTGCCAGCAGCTTGGACAGGGGGGGTTCCTACAATGAGCAGTTCTTC. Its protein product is CASSLDRGGSYNEQFF.

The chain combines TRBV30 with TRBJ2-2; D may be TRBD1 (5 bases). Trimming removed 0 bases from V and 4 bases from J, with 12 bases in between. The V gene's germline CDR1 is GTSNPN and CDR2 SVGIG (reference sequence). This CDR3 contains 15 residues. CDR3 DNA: TGTGCCTGGAGTGTGGGGCTAACTATCACCGGGGAGCTGTTTTTT. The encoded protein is CAWSVGLTITGELFF.

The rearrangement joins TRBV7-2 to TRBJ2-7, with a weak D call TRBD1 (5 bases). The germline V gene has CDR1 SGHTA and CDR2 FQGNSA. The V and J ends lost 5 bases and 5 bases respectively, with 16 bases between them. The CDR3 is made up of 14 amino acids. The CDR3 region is CASSQSTRADEQYF. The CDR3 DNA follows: TGTGCCAGCAGCCAGTCCACCAGGGCCGACGAGCAGTACTTC.

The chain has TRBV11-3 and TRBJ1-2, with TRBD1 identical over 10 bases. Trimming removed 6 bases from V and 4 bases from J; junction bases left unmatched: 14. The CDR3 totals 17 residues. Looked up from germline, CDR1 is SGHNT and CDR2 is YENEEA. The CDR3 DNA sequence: TGTGCCAGCAGGCCGGGGGACAGGGGTCCGAGGCTCTATGGCTACACCTTC. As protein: CASRPGDRGPRLYGYTF.

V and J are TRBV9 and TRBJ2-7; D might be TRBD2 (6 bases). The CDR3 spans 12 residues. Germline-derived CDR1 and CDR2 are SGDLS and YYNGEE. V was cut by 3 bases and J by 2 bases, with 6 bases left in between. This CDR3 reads CASSGTTYEQYF. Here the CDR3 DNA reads TGTGCCAGCAGCGGGACTACCTACGAGCAGTACTTC.

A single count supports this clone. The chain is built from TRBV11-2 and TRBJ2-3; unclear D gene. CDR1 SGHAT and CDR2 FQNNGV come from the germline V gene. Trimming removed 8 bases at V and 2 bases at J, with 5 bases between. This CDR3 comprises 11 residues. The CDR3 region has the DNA TGTGCCAGCGCCTACACAGATACGCAGTATTTT. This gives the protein CASAYTDTQYF.

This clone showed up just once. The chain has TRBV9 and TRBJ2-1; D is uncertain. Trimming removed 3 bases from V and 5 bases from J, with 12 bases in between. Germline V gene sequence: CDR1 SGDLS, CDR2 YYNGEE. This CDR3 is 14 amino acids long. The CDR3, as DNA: TGTGCCAGCAGCGATCCGACTCGGGACAATGAGCAGTTCTTC. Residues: CASSDPTRDNEQFF. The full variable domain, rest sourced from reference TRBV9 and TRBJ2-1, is DSGVTQTPKHLITATGQRVTLRCSPRSGDLSVYWYQQSLDQGLQFLIQYYNGEERAKGNILERFSAQQFPDLHSELNLSSLELGDSALYFCASSDPTRDNEQFFGPGTRLTVL.